The 8 T cell receptor beta chains presented below share a single source sample, sequenced in a study of Tregs in tolerant kidney transplant recipients. Here immunoSEQ multiplex PCR was the method, and the copy in TCRdb shows in-frame clones only, minus some. In the table there are tens of thousands of clones, roughly 93% of which are singletons. Related graft donors supplied nonmyeloablative bone marrow transplants, and mixed chimerism was transient. The source material was CD4+ T cells from blood (PBMCs), sampled 12 months after the transplant. Source of these receptors: a human patient who received a combined kidney and bone marrow transplant. Part of the T cells may come from the graft donor.

The chain uses TRBV4-3 and TRBJ2-7; 11 nucleotides agree with TRBD2. Germline CDR1 is LGHNA and CDR2 is YSLEER. V was clipped by 4 bases and J by 8 bases; unmatched bases: 7. This CDR3 spans 14 amino acids. In nucleotides, the CDR3 is TGCGCCAGCAGCCCTGGACTAGCGGGCTTTAAGCAGTACTTC. It specifies CASSPGLAGFKQYF.

The rearrangement links TRBV7-9 to TRBJ2-1, with 7 nucleotides matching TRBD2. Germline V gene sequence: CDR1 SEHNR, CDR2 FQNEAQ (reference sequence). The trim removed 5 bases at V and 0 bases at J, leaving 4 bases unmatched. The CDR3 is made up of 15 amino acids. CDR3 in amino acids: CASSPRGSSYNEQFF. DNA for the CDR3: TGTGCCAGCAGCCCGCGGGGGAGCTCCTACAATGAGCAGTTCTTC.

This clone appeared once. V and J are TRBV7-2 and TRBJ2-2; 10 bases align to TRBD2. With V trimmed by 5 bases and J by 4 bases, 7 bases remained unmatched. Germline CDR1 reads SGHTA; CDR2 reads FQGNSA. This CDR3 region has 16 residues. The CDR3, as DNA: TGTGCCAGCAGCACAACGCTAGCGGGAGTCACCGGGGAGCTGTTTTTT. Its protein is CASSTTLAGVTGELFF.

J is TRBJ2-5 and V is TRBV27; a possible D gene is TRBD1 (5 bases). The V gene lost 5 bases and the J gene lost 5 bases, with 15 bases spanning the gap. Germline V gives CDR1 MNHEY, CDR2 SMNVEV (reference sequence). This CDR3 spans 14 amino acids. CDR3 loop: CASSPPHRLETQYF. For the CDR3, the DNA is TGTGCCAGCAGTCCCCCCCACAGGTTGGAGACCCAGTACTTC.

This clone was detected only once. V and J are TRBV30 and TRBJ2-7; D ambiguous. CDR1 is GTSNPN and CDR2 is SVGIG in the germline V gene (reference sequence). CDR3 size: 11 residues. The germline V and J ends were trimmed by 2 bases and 4 bases, with 6 bases remaining between them. The CDR3 here is CAWSYQYEQYF. DNA of the CDR3: TGTGCCTGGAGTTACCAGTACGAGCAGTACTTC.

V gene TRBV19 combines with J gene TRBJ2-7, with 11 nucleotides matching TRBD1. Germline-derived CDR1 and CDR2 are LNHDA and SQIVND (reference sequence). This CDR3 has 17 amino acids. V dropped 10 bases and J dropped 2; count of bases not matched to a gene: 16. CDR3 residues: CATAKSRDRGTPYEQYF. As DNA, the CDR3 is TGTGCCACAGCCAAATCCCGGGACAGGGGGACCCCCTACGAGCAGTACTTC.

This chain uses TRBV11-3 with TRBJ2-1; 8 bases align to TRBD2. This CDR3 has 15 amino acids. With 4 bases clipped from V and 5 bases from J, the junction kept 7 bases outside the gene matches. Germline V gene data show CDR1 as SGHNT and CDR2 as YENEEA. CDR3 bases: TGTGCCAGCAGCTCCGTCGGGCGGGAGGACAATGAGCAGTTCTTC. This translates into CASSSVGREDNEQFF. The full variable domain, rest sourced from reference TRBV11-3 and TRBJ2-1, is EAGVVQSPRYKIIEKKQPVAFWCNPISGHNTLYWYLQNLGQGPELLIRYENEEAVDDSQLPKDRFSAERLKGVDSTLKIQPAELGDSAVYLCASSSVGREDNEQFFGPGTRLTVL.

The rearrangement links TRBV18 to TRBJ1-2; a weak D match, TRBD1 (5 bases). Germline CDR1 and CDR2: KGHSH and LQKENI. The length of the CDR3 is 13 residues. Trimming cost V 6 bases and J 9 bases, with 17 bases left between them. The CDR3 protein is CASSPGRAGSYTF. The CDR3 DNA is TGTGCCAGCTCTCCAGGGCGGGCAGGTAGCTACACCTTC.